The T cell receptor (beta chain) described here comes from a study of blood T cell repertoires in COVID-19. As for the study in general: Acute and convalescent COVID-19 samples came from the United States, Italy and Spain. T cells, B-cell-depleted T cells, or PBMCs supplied cDNA or gDNA.

Original analysis: The authors estimated nucleated cell counts from reference gene primer amplification. The repertoire was sequenced with immunoSEQ multiplex PCR; TCRdb's copy has only in-frame clones and lacks some. The V and J calls and the clone size are those of that table, but D and trimming were determined from the DNA. The sample includes some 130,000 clones, 70% to 85% of them seen just once. CDR3 size: 14 residues. With V trimmed by 2 bases and J by 7 bases, 7 bases remained unmatched. Germline V lookup: CDR1 SGHAT, CDR2 FQNNGV. The clonotype was recovered from a man aged 55 to 69 with acute or convalescent COVID-19. The sequenced material came from peripheral blood. The chain joins TRBV11-2 to TRBJ2-7; 8 bases map to TRBD2. The CDR3 loop is CASSLLAGGGEQYF. In nucleotides, the CDR3 is TGTGCCAGCAGCTTACTAGCGGGCGGAGGGGAGCAGTACTTC.